In its sample, the clone carrying this T cell receptor (beta chain) was seen once. This CDR3 has 15 amino acids. Unmatched junction bases numbered 6, after V lost 3 bases and J lost 5 bases. Germline loops: CDR1 LNHDA, CDR2 SQIVND (reference sequence). The data belong to a study of neoadjuvant anti-PD-1 for oral cavity cancer. Analysis of PBMCs was direct, with no culture step. Blood libraries mostly used roughly 520 ng genomic DNA, six replicates each. The assay was immunoSEQ multiplex PCR, and TCRdb's table has in-frame clones only and misses some. The sample carries 70,000 to 95,000 clones, roughly 80% recorded once.

The sequenced sample was PBMCs, obtained before nivolumab (anti-PD-1) treatment. The gene calls are TRBV19 and TRBJ2-5, with 10 bases that match TRBD2. This sequence was found in a person between 35 and 79 years old with oral cavity squamous cell carcinoma. This CDR3 is CASSILAGVGETQYF. The CDR3 nucleotides read TGTGCCAGTAGTATTCTAGCGGGAGTTGGGGAGACCCAGTACTTC.